The rows below give T cell receptor beta chains drawn from one sample of a study of blood T cell repertoires in COVID-19. The method was immunoSEQ multiplex PCR; TCRdb's version includes in-frame clones alone and lacks a portion of them. The data show about 34,000 clones, roughly 73% seen once. Material: peripheral blood. All receptors derive from a man aged 80 or over with active or convalescent COVID-19. Each CDR3 is given with its conserved first and last residue. Each record gives: J gene, V gene, clone size, D gene, CDR3 DNA, CDR3 protein. The D gene is left open where the match is weak. Where a row states a size, it is once, few, many or the class of an expanded clone; other rows omit it.

TRBJ2-7,TRBV19,few,.,TGTGCCAGTAGTAGCGGGATTACCTACGAGCAGTACTTC,CASSSGITYEQYF
TRBJ2-3,TRBV3-1/TRBV3-2,.,.,TGTGCCAGCAGCCAATCGGTTGTATCGAACACGCAGTATTTT,CASSQSVVSNTQYF
TRBJ1-2,TRBV28,.,TRBD1,TGTGCCAGCAGTAGCAGACAGGGGGCATTTAGTGGCTACACCTTC,CASSSRQGAFSGYTF
TRBJ2-5,TRBV28,.,TRBD2,TGTGCCAGCAGCCAAACAGGACTAGCGCAAGAGACCCAGTACTTC,CASSQTGLAQETQYF
TRBJ2-2,TRBV4-2,few,TRBD2,TGTGCCAGCAGCCGAGGGACTAGCGGGAGTGGGGAGCTGTTTTTT,CASSRGTSGSGELFF
TRBJ2-5,TRBV6-5,.,TRBD1,TGTGCCAGCAGCTACTTACAGGGGGCCCAAGAGACCCAGTACTTC,CASSYLQGAQETQYF
TRBJ2-1,TRBV2,.,TRBD2,TGTGCCAGCAGTCCCCTCAGGGGGACTAGCGGGAGCAATGAGCAGTTCTTC,CASSPLRGTSGSNEQFF
TRBJ2-5,TRBV6-5,few,.,TGTGCCAGCAGTTACGGGCACACCCAGTACTTC,CASSYGHTQYF
TRBJ1-1,TRBV25-1,.,TRBD1,TGTGCCAGCATTCGGACAGGGCGAAACACTGAAGCTTTCTTT,CASIRTGRNTEAFF
TRBJ1-5,TRBV28,few,.,TGTGCCAGCAGTCAACGACAGAAGAATCAGCCCCAGCATTTT,CASSQRQKNQPQHF
TRBJ2-1,TRBV4-2,.,TRBD2,TGTGCCAGCAGCCAAGGGTTGGGTAGCGGGAGTGCGGACAATGAGCAGTTCTTC,CASSQGLGSGSADNEQFF
TRBJ1-6,TRBV20-1,.,.,TGCAGTGCTAGTAGACAGGACCTCCACTTT,CSASRQDLHF
TRBJ2-5,TRBV21-1,.,.,TGTGCCAGCAGCATATCAGGGTACCAAGAGACCCAGTACTTC,CASSISGYQETQYF
TRBJ2-1,TRBV5-4,once,TRBD1,TGTGCCAGCAGCCTACTGACAGGGGCCCCATACAATGAGCAGTTCTTC,CASSLLTGAPYNEQFF
TRBJ2-7,TRBV6-5,.,TRBD1,TGTGCCAGCAGTAGAACCGGGACAGGACCTGACGAGCAGTACTTC,CASSRTGTGPDEQYF
TRBJ2-3,TRBV10-3,once,.,TGTGCCATCAGCCAGACAGATACCTCAGATACGCAGTATTTT,CAISQTDTSDTQYF
TRBJ1-5,TRBV27,.,.,TGTGCCAGCCACGGACAGCACAATCAGCCCCAGCATTTT,CASHGQHNQPQHF
TRBJ2-5,TRBV25-1,.,TRBD2,TGTGCCAGCAGTGAGCGGGAGTACCAAGAGACCCAGTACTTC,CASSEREYQETQYF
TRBJ1-3,TRBV10-3,.,TRBD1,TGTGCCACCCAAGGGGGCCCTATCTCTGGAAACACCATATATTTT,CATQGGPISGNTIYF
TRBJ2-5,TRBV5-1,.,TRBD2,TGCGCCAGCAGCCCCGGGACTAGCGGTACAATTTCTACCCAGTACTTC,CASSPGTSGTISTQYF